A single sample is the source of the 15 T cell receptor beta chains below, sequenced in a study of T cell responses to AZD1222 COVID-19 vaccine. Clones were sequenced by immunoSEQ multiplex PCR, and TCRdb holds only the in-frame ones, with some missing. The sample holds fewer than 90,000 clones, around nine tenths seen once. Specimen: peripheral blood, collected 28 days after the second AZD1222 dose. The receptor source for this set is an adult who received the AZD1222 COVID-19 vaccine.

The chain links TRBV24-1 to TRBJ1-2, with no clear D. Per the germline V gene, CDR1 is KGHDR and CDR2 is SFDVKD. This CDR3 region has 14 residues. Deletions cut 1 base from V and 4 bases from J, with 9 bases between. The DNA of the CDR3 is TGTGCCACCAGTGATTTCAAGGCGTCCTATGGCTACACCTTC. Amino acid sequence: CATSDFKASYGYTF.

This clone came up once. The CDR3 region is CASSSPGGSNEKLFF. CDR3 sequence (DNA): TGTGCCAGCAGTTCACCCGGGGGGTCTAATGAAAAACTGTTTTTT. This chain uses TRBV28 with TRBJ1-4; weak D call: TRBD1 (5 bases). The CDR3 covers 15 residues. Germline V CDR1 and CDR2: MDHEN, SYDVKM. V was clipped by 4 bases and J by 3 bases, with 12 bases between them.

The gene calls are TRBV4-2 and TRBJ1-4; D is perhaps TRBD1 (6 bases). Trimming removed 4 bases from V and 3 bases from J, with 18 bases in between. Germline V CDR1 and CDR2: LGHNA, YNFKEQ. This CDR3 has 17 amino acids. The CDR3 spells CASSRLSGEGANEKLFF. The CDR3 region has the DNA TGTGCCAGCAGCCGTTTATCAGGGGAGGGGGCTAATGAAAAACTGTTTTTT.

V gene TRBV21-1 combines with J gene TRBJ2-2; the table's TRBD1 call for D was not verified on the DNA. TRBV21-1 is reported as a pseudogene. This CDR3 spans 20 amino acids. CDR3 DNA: TGTGCCAGCAGCAAAGCGGGGGAGAACAGGGGAAGTTCGGGCACCGGGGAGCTGTTTTTT. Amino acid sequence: CASSKAGENRGSSGTGELFF.

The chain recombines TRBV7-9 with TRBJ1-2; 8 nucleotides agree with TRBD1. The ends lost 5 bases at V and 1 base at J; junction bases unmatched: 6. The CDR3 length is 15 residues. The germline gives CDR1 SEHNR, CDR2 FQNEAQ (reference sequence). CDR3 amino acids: CASSPWTGNNYGYTF. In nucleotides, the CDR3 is TGTGCCAGCAGCCCATGGACAGGGAATAACTATGGCTACACCTTC.

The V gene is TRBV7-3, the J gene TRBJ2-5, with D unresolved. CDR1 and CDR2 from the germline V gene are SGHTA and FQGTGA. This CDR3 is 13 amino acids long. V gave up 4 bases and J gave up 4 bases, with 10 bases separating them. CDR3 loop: CASSSSVGETQYF. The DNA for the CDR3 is TGTGCCAGCAGCTCAAGTGTCGGAGAGACCCAGTACTTC.

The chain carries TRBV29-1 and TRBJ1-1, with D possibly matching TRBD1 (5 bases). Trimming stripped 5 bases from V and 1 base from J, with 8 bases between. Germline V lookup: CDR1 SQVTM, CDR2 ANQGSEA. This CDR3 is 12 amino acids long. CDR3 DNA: TGCAGCGTTCAGGGTTGGAACACTGAAGCTTTCTTT. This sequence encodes CSVQGWNTEAFF.

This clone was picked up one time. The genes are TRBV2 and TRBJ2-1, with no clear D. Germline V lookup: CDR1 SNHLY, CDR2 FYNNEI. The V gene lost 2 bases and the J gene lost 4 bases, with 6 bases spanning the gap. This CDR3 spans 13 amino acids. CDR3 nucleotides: TGTGCCAGCAGTGAAATAGGTTACAATGAGCAGTTCTTC. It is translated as CASSEIGYNEQFF.

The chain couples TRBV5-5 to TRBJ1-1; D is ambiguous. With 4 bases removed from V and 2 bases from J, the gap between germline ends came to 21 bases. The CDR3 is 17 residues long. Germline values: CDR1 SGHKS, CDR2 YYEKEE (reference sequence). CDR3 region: CASSGFRTTSLNTEAFF. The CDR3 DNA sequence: TGTGCCAGCAGCGGCTTTAGGACGACAAGTTTAAACACTGAAGCTTTCTTT.

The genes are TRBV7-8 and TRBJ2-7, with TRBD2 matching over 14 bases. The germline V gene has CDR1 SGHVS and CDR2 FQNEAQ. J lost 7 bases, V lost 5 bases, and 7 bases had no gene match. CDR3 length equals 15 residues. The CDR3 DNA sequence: TGTGCCAGCAGCAGAGGGACTAGCGGGAGCAGTGAGCAGTACTTC. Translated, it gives CASSRGTSGSSEQYF. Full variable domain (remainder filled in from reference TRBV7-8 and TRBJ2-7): GAGVSQSPRYKVAKRGQDVALRCDPISGHVSLFWYQQALGQGPEFLTYFQNEAQLDKSGLPSDRFFAERPEGSVSTLKIQRTQQEDSAVYLCASSRGTSGSSEQYFGPGTRLTVT.

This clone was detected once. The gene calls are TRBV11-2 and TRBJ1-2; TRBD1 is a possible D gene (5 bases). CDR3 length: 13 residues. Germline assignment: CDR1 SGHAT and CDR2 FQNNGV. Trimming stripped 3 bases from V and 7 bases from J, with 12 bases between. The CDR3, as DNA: TGTGCCAGCAGCTTGTTCAGGGACGGTGGCTACACCTTC. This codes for CASSLFRDGGYTF.

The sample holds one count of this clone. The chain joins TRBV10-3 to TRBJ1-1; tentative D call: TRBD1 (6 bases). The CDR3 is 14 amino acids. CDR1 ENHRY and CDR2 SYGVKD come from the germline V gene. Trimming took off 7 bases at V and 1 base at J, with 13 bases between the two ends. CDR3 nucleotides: TGTGCCATCAAACGTAGGACAGAGAACACTGAAGCTTTCTTT. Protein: CAIKRRTENTEAFF.

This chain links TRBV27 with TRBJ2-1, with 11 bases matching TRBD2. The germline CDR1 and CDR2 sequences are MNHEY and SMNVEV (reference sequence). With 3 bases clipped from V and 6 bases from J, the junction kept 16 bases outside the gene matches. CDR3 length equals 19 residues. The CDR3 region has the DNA TGTGCCAGCAGTTTCGGTAGCGGGAGGGCAAAGGAAGGTTCCAATGAGCAGTTCTTC. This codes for CASSFGSGRAKEGSNEQFF.

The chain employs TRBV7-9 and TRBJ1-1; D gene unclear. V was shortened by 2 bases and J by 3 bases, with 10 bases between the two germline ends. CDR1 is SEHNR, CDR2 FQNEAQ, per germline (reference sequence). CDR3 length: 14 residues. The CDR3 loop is CASSLRHGDTEAFF. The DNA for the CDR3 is TGTGCCAGCAGCTTAAGACACGGGGACACTGAAGCTTTCTTT.

The CDR3 sequence is CASSLGGQVKNSPLHF. The CDR3 coding sequence is TGCGCCAGCAGCTTGGGGGGACAGGTGAAAAATTCACCCCTCCACTTT. The chain carries TRBV5-1 and TRBJ1-6; 8 nucleotides agree with TRBD1. Germline V gene lookup returns CDR1 SGHRS and CDR2 YFSETQ. The CDR3 runs 16 residues. V lost 0 bases, J lost 7 bases, and 6 bases stayed unmatched.